This T cell receptor beta chain was captured in a study of CD8+ T cells in alopecia areata. Treatment here: oral pan-JAK inhibitor, 5-10 mg twice daily. cDNA serving as the sequencing template came from extracted, reverse transcribed RNA. Assay: immunoSEQ multiplex PCR; the TCRdb copy retains only in-frame clones and omits some. The table lists about 110,000 clones, around 50% of them singletons. The CDR3 runs 11 residues. V was clipped by 0 bases and J by 7 bases, with 4 bases between them. The V gene's germline CDR1 is MNHEY and CDR2 SMNVEV (reference sequence). The rearrangement uses TRBV27 and TRBJ2-7; D remains ambiguous. The source material was CD8+ T cells sorted from blood, sampled at week 24, from a patient treated with tofacitinib. The clonotype originates from a human donor with alopecia areata. The DNA for the CDR3 is TGTGCCAGCAGTTTATCAAATGAGCAGTACTTC. It translates to CASSLSNEQYF.